Sequencing of this T cell receptor (beta chain) was carried out in a study of cytomegalovirus exposure and HLA in healthy donors. Study-wide findings and caveats: Some TCR beta chains (more than 150 of them) were listed as cytomegalovirus-associated. An analysis was carried out at a later point. It showed that HLA-associated TCR beta chains were more clonally expanded than equally common non-associated chains. Per a later analysis, about 18,000 TCR beta sequences showed association with HLA alleles at 0.05 false discovery rate.

60 Vbeta and 13 Jbeta primers were used in PCR. Clones were sequenced by immunoSEQ multiplex PCR, and TCRdb holds only the in-frame ones, with some missing. The sample has about 150,000 clones, approximately 79% seen once. As to this clone: Antigen unknown.

This CDR3 is built from 16 residues. Germline trimming cut 2 bases from V and 5 bases from J; bases unmatched to any gene: 8. Germline V gene lookup returns CDR1 SNHLY and CDR2 FYNNEI. This chain uses TRBV2 with TRBJ1-2, with 10 positions matching TRBD1. This receptor was taken from a man aged 18 to 30 in good health and CMV-seropositive. The specimen was PBMCs. The CDR3 DNA follows: TGTGCCAGCAGTGAAATCCAACGGGACAGGGGATATGGCTACACCTTC. Its translation is CASSEIQRDRGYGYTF.